Shown below are 31 T cell receptor beta chains from a single sample sequenced in a study of cytomegalovirus exposure and HLA in healthy donors. Both 60 Vbeta primers and 13 Jbeta primers went into the PCR. The repertoire was sequenced with immunoSEQ multiplex PCR; TCRdb's copy has only in-frame clones and lacks some. The table has about 260,000 clones, roughly 86% seen once. The sample consisted of PBMCs. The receptor set was obtained from a woman between 40 and 50 years old in good health and CMV-seropositive.

In this sample, this clone turned up a few times. Written as DNA, the CDR3 is TGTGCCAGCAGTACAACAGGGTTCAGCAATCAGCCCCAGCATTTT. Amino acids: CASSTTGFSNQPQHF. The rearrangement uses TRBV6-1 and TRBJ1-5; perhaps TRBD1 as D (6 bases). The CDR3 covers 15 residues. The V gene's germline CDR1 is MNHNS and CDR2 SASEGT. Trimming pared 5 bases from V and 1 base from J, leaving 12 bases between.

This clone turned up a few times. J is TRBJ2-2 and V is TRBV5-4; 8 positions match TRBD2. The germline gives CDR1 SGHNT, CDR2 YYREEE (reference sequence). V lost 3 bases to trimming and J lost 7 bases; unmatched junction nucleotides: 11. This CDR3 region has 16 residues. The CDR3 bases are TGTGCCAGCAGCTGGAGTGGTAGCGGGAAGGGCGGGGAGCTGTTTTTT. Its translation: CASSWSGSGKGGELFF.

The chain couples TRBV4-1 to TRBJ2-6; D is perhaps TRBD2 (6 bases). Germline loops: CDR1 MGHRA, CDR2 YSYEKL. V shed 1 base and J shed 2 bases, with 6 bases lying between them. The CDR3 is made up of 15 amino acids. The CDR3 coding sequence is TGCGCCAGCAGCCAAGCGGGGGCTGGGGCCAACGTCCTGACTTTC. Residues: CASSQAGAGANVLTF.

V and J are TRBV18 and TRBJ1-5; 7 positions agree with TRBD1. J was trimmed by 3 bases and V by 2 bases; bases with no gene match: 1. This CDR3 region has 14 residues. Germline V gene sequence: CDR1 KGHSH, CDR2 LQKENI. The DNA for the CDR3 is TGTGCCAGCTCACCAGACAGGGCCAATCAGCCCCAGCATTTT. Translated, it gives CASSPDRANQPQHF.

V gene TRBV7-8 combines with J gene TRBJ1-5; 10 nucleotides match TRBD1. V lost 3 bases, J lost 5 bases, and 7 bases stayed unmatched. Germline V gene sequence: CDR1 SGHVS, CDR2 FQNEAQ. The length of the CDR3 is 16 residues. The CDR3 reads CASSFLGQGYYQPQHF. DNA of the CDR3: TGTGCCAGCAGCTTCTTGGGACAGGGGTATTATCAGCCCCAGCATTTT.

This clone occurred once. This rearrangement joins TRBV4-1 to TRBJ2-1; D is possibly TRBD1 (6 bases). The CDR3 has 17 residues. V shed 0 bases and J shed 0 bases, with 12 bases lying between them. Germline lookup yields CDR1 MGHRA and CDR2 YSYEKL. The CDR3 loop reads CASSQDGGQGSYNEQFF. The DNA of the CDR3 is TGCGCCAGCAGCCAAGATGGGGGCCAGGGCTCCTACAATGAGCAGTTCTTC.

The rearrangement links TRBV7-9 to TRBJ1-6; 7 bases map to TRBD1. J lost 7 bases, V lost 9 bases, and 6 bases had no gene match. This CDR3 has 13 residues. Per the germline V gene, CDR1 is SEHNR and CDR2 is FQNEAQ (reference sequence). The chain's CDR3 is CASKDRVNSPLHF. The CDR3 DNA reads as TGTGCCAGTAAAGACAGGGTGAATTCACCCCTCCACTTT.

This chain links TRBV19 with TRBJ1-5; D is ambiguous. The V end was cut by 8 bases, the J end by 2 bases, with 19 bases between. The CDR3 sequence is 16 residues long. Germline-derived CDR1 and CDR2 are LNHDA and SQIVND (reference sequence). CDR3: CASSPLSGMGNQPQHF. CDR3 DNA: TGTGCCAGTTCCCCCCTCTCCGGGATGGGCAATCAGCCCCAGCATTTT.

In DNA, the CDR3 is TGTGCCAGCAGCTTAGGAGGAATAGCGGGAGGAGAGACCCAGTACTTC. The encoded protein is CASSLGGIAGGETQYF. The chain is built from TRBV11-3 and TRBJ2-5, with TRBD2 matching over 10 bases. This CDR3 is 16 amino acids long. V shed 1 base and J 4 bases; nucleotides not matched to a gene: 6. Germline V gives CDR1 SGHNT, CDR2 YENEEA.

This clone was recorded a few times. The chain links TRBV28 to TRBJ1-1; possibly TRBD1 for D (6 bases). The CDR3 totals 15 residues. V shed 0 bases and J shed 1 base, with 9 bases lying between them. Germline V CDR1 and CDR2: MDHEN, SYDVKM. The CDR3 is CASSLWGQPNTEAFF. CDR3 in DNA: TGTGCCAGCAGTTTATGGGGACAACCGAACACTGAAGCTTTCTTT.

This chain connects TRBV7-2 to TRBJ2-3; 11 nucleotides align to TRBD1. The CDR3 extends over 16 amino acids. Germline CDR1 and CDR2: SGHTA and FQGNSA. J gave up 4 bases and V 5 bases, and 8 bases lay outside the gene matches. The CDR3 region is CASSANRDRGSDTQYF. As DNA, the CDR3 is TGTGCCAGCAGCGCCAACCGGGACAGGGGGTCAGATACGCAGTATTTT.

This chain connects TRBV15 to TRBJ2-5; D perhaps matches TRBD1 (5 bases). The germline CDR1 and CDR2 sequences are LNHNV and YYDKDF (reference sequence). The ends were cut back, 8 bases at V and 2 bases at J, with 12 bases in the middle. This CDR3 region has 13 residues. This CDR3 is CATSWGIQETQYF. CDR3 in DNA: TGTGCCACCTCATGGGGCATTCAAGAGACCCAGTACTTC.

This chain connects TRBV18 to TRBJ1-6; the D gene is possibly TRBD1 (5 bases). The V end lost 3 bases, the J end lost 7 bases, and 13 bases lay between the germline ends. Germline CDR1 KGHSH, CDR2 LQKENI. This CDR3 is 15 amino acids long. The CDR3 coding sequence is TGTGCCAGCTCACCGATCTCCGGACAAAATTCACCCCTCCACTTT. Its translation: CASSPISGQNSPLHF.

The V call is TRBV10-1, the J call TRBJ2-7, with D possibly TRBD2 on 6 matching bases. This CDR3 has 15 amino acids. The V gene's germline CDR1 is WNHNN and CDR2 SYGVQD (reference sequence). The germline V and J ends were trimmed by 4 bases and 2 bases, with 15 bases remaining between them. CDR3: CASSGSRGNAYEQYF. The CDR3 DNA is TGCGCCAGCAGTGGGTCTCGGGGGAACGCCTACGAGCAGTACTTC.

V gene TRBV5-1 combines with J gene TRBJ1-2, with 10 positions matching TRBD1. From germline, CDR1 is SGHRS and CDR2 YFSETQ. V gave up 0 bases and J gave up 3 bases; unmatched junction bases: 5. The CDR3 is 16 residues long. In nucleotides, the CDR3 is TGCGCCAGCAGCTTGGCTTCGACAGGGGGCGACTATGGCTACACCTTC. Its translation is CASSLASTGGDYGYTF.

The rearrangement joins TRBV30 to TRBJ2-7; no clear D gene. CDR1 is GTSNPN, CDR2 SVGIG, per germline (reference sequence). V was cut by 0 bases and J by 3 bases, with 9 bases left in between. The CDR3 is 13 residues long. The CDR3 DNA follows: TGTGCCTGGAGTGTACCGGAGATCTACGAGCAGTACTTC. Translated, it gives CAWSVPEIYEQYF.

The chain employs TRBV6-5 and TRBJ2-7, with 11 positions matching TRBD1. The CDR3 consists of 14 residues. V lost 2 bases to trimming and J lost 9 bases; unmatched junction nucleotides: 6. Germline V gene lookup returns CDR1 MNHEY and CDR2 SVGAGI. The CDR3 DNA reads TGTGCCAGCAGTTACGGACAGGGGGCGCAGAGGCAGTACTTC. Its protein product is CASSYGQGAQRQYF.

V and J are TRBV28 and TRBJ2-7, with 11 bases matching TRBD1. V gave up 10 bases and J gave up 3 bases; unmatched junction bases: 11. Germline V gives CDR1 MDHEN, CDR2 SYDVKM. The CDR3 is 15 residues long. The CDR3 bases are TGTGCCATCGAAACGGCCGGGACAGGGGGCTACGAGCAGTACTTC. This gives the protein CAIETAGTGGYEQYF.

This chain joins TRBV11-3 and TRBJ2-7; the match to TRBD1 covers 12 bases. J was trimmed by 5 bases and V by 4 bases; bases with no gene match: 6. The CDR3 consists of 15 residues. The germline gives CDR1 SGHNT, CDR2 YENEEA. The CDR3: CASSSSGTGGHEQYF. CDR3 bases: TGTGCCAGCAGCTCTAGTGGGACAGGGGGCCACGAGCAGTACTTC.

The J gene is TRBJ1-1, the V gene TRBV2; unclear D gene. Trimming stripped 6 bases from V and 6 bases from J, with 8 bases between. The CDR3 extends over 11 amino acids. Germline CDR1 is SNHLY and CDR2 is FYNNEI. CDR3 in DNA: TGTGCCAGCAGGGCGGTAGCTGAAGCTTTCTTT. Translating gives CASRAVAEAFF.

Only a few counts were recorded for this clone. The chain carries TRBV6-1 and TRBJ2-7; D may be TRBD2 (6 bases). Germline CDR1 is MNHNS and CDR2 is SASEGT. Trimming took off 3 bases at V and 4 bases at J, with 13 bases between the two ends. The CDR3 loop spans 14 amino acids. For the CDR3, the DNA is TGTGCCAGCAGTGACTTGGGACTGACGTACGAGCAGTACTTC. It translates to CASSDLGLTYEQYF.

The chain employs TRBV19 and TRBJ1-5; perhaps TRBD1 as D (5 bases). The germline V gene encodes CDR1 LNHDA and CDR2 SQIVND (reference sequence). V was pared by 3 bases and J by 1 base, with 13 bases between. This CDR3 has 16 amino acids. As DNA, the CDR3 is TGTGCCAGTAGTATCGTATCAGGGAACAGCAATCAGCCCCAGCATTTT. Translated: CASSIVSGNSNQPQHF.

J is TRBJ2-7 and V is TRBV13; TRBD2 matches 10 bases. The CDR3 is made up of 17 amino acids. V was pared by 5 bases and J by 2 bases, with 12 bases of the junction left unmatched. Germline CDR1 is PRHDT and CDR2 is FYEKMQ (reference sequence). CDR3: CASSAPLAGDGPYEQYF. CDR3 bases: TGTGCCAGCAGCGCCCCCCTAGCGGGAGATGGGCCCTACGAGCAGTACTTC.

The chain couples TRBV28 to TRBJ1-2, with D possibly TRBD1 on 5 matching bases. The germline gives CDR1 MDHEN, CDR2 SYDVKM. CDR3 length: 14 residues. V was cut by 6 bases and J by 5 bases, with 16 bases left in between. The CDR3 DNA reads as TGTGCCAGCAGACCGTATACGGGGGGTTATGGCTACACCTTC. It specifies CASRPYTGGYGYTF.

A word on this clone: Different DNA sequences within this sample yield the same CDR3. The chain links TRBV18 to TRBJ2-7; TRBD1 aligns across 9 bases. The trim removed 3 bases at V and 1 base at J, leaving 4 bases unmatched. The CDR3 length is 15 residues. Germline V gene data show CDR1 as KGHSH and CDR2 as LQKENI. CDR3 sequence (DNA): TGTGCCAGCTCACCTACAGGGGGCGGGTCCTACGAGCAGTACTTC. This encodes CASSPTGGGSYEQYF.

The gene calls are TRBV10-3 and TRBJ2-7; 14 bases agree with TRBD2. Germline loops: CDR1 ENHRY, CDR2 SYGVKD. V shed 7 bases, J shed 4 bases, and the junction held 6 bases outside the gene matches. The CDR3 has 15 amino acids. The CDR3 nucleotides are TGTGCCATCAAGGGACTAGCGGGAGAGAATTACGAGCAGTACTTC. It specifies CAIKGLAGENYEQYF.

This chain uses TRBV19 with TRBJ2-1; TRBD2 aligns across 15 bases. Germline CDR1 is LNHDA and CDR2 is SQIVND (reference sequence). V lost 1 base, J lost 0 bases, and 4 bases stayed unmatched. The CDR3 totals 19 residues. In nucleotides, the CDR3 is TGTGCCAGTAGTATAGTAGGACTAGCGGGAGGGCCCTCCTACAATGAGCAGTTCTTC. The encoded protein is CASSIVGLAGGPSYNEQFF.

J is TRBJ2-3 and V is TRBV25-1, with D unresolved. Germline CDR1 reads MGHDK; CDR2 reads SYGVNS. Trimming took 3 bases from V and 1 from J, leaving 20 bases between them. This CDR3 spans 18 amino acids. Here the CDR3 reads CASSESVGRVEGTDTQYF. CDR3 nucleotide sequence: TGTGCCAGCAGTGAGTCGGTTGGTCGGGTCGAGGGCACAGATACGCAGTATTTT.

This chain uses TRBV6-5 with TRBJ2-5; 12 positions match TRBD2. TRBJ2-7 explains the end of the DNA better; the J call may be wrong. The CDR3 totals 16 residues. Germline CDR1 is MNHEY and CDR2 is SVGAGI. For the CDR3, the DNA is TGTGCCAGCAGTTACCCCCTAGCGGGAGGGGATTACGAGCAGTACTTC. It encodes CASSYPLAGGDYEQYF.

The chain employs TRBV9 and TRBJ2-5, with TRBD2 matching over 10 bases. The CDR3 covers 13 residues. CDR1 and CDR2 (germline): SGDLS, YYNGEE. V shed 5 bases, J shed 3 bases, and the junction held 1 base outside the gene matches. DNA for the CDR3: TGTGCCAGCAGTACTAGCGGGAAAGAGACCCAGTACTTC. It encodes CASSTSGKETQYF.

The chain recombines TRBV2 with TRBJ1-1; weak D call: TRBD1 (6 bases). This CDR3 contains 14 residues. Trimming pared 5 bases from V and 1 base from J, leaving 11 bases between. CDR1 and CDR2 (germline): SNHLY, FYNNEI. The CDR3 sequence: CASSIQGSNTEAFF. As DNA, the CDR3 is TGTGCCAGCAGTATACAGGGTTCGAACACTGAAGCTTTCTTT.